A single sample is the source of the 13 T cell receptor beta chains below, sequenced in a study of T cells in Graves' hyperthyroidism and ophthalmopathy. Researchers took RNA transcripts and amplified the TCR beta CDR3 regions from them. RT-PCR in the first round (using the HTBI primer set) targeted the TCR CDR3. One entry per CDR3 protein results from TCRdb running MiXCR on the multiplex PCR reads. The table has roughly 570,000 distinct CDR3 sequences, about half seen once; the top ten hold roughly 19%. The sample was peripheral blood or thyroid tissue (not recorded which). These receptors originate from an adult woman with Graves' disease, either hyperthyroidism or ophthalmopathy (not recorded which).

For this clonotype: A read error is possible here, since a much larger clone lies one base away. The chain carries TRBV6-1 and TRBJ2-2; D perhaps matches TRBD2 (5 bases). This CDR3 has 14 amino acids. Germline lookup yields CDR1 MNHNS and CDR2 SASEGT. The CDR3 sequence: CASSPAESTGELVF. The DNA for the CDR3 is TGTGCCAGCAGCCCCGCTGAAAGTACCGGGGAGCTGGTTTTT.

The chain links TRBV10-2 to TRBJ2-7, with D possibly being TRBD1 or TRBD2 (6 bases each). This CDR3 comprises 13 residues. Trimming left V 7 bases short and J 6 bases short, with 16 bases between. CDR1 is WSHSY, CDR2 SAAADI, per germline. The CDR3 reads CASTGSGAREQYF. The CDR3 DNA sequence: TGCGCCAGCACGGGCTCGGGGGCCCGCGAGCAGTACTTC.

With respect to this clonotype: A much larger clone sits a single nucleotide away, making a read error possible. As the CDR3 is not closed by the conserved phenylalanine or tryptophan, this likely results from a read error. The gene calls are TRBV4-1 and TRBJ1-2, with D maybe TRBD1 (6 bases). CDR1 is MGHRA and CDR2 is YSYEKL in the germline V gene. The CDR3 sequence is 15 residues long. V was trimmed by 4 bases and J by 6 bases, leaving 18 bases between them. The CDR3: CASSRLGGNRDGYTL. The CDR3 DNA is TGCGCCAGCAGCCGGTTAGGGGGGAATAGGGATGGCTACACCCTC.

This clonotype appeared a single time. The gene calls are TRBV2 and TRBJ2-7; 10 bases agree with TRBD2. Germline V gene data show CDR1 as SNHLY and CDR2 as FYNNEI. J was trimmed by 7 bases and V by 6 bases; bases with no gene match: 9. CDR3 length equals 14 residues. CDR3 sequence reads: CASRASGSPGEQYF. The CDR3 region has the DNA TGTGCCAGCAGAGCTAGCGGGAGTCCCGGGGAGCAGTACTTC.

The chain links TRBV20-1 to TRBJ2-7; 7 bases line up with TRBD1. The J call may be mistaken, given a closer DNA end match to TRBJ2-5. The CDR3 runs 15 residues. Germline V gene data show CDR1 as DFQATT and CDR2 as SNEGSKA (reference sequence). This chain's CDR3 is CSARDRKGAGETQYF. The CDR3 bases are TGCAGTGCTAGAGATCGAAAGGGGGCGGGCGAGACCCAGTACTTC.

A remark on this clonotype: This may arise from a read error, as a much more abundant clone is one base away. This chain uses TRBV5-1 with TRBJ1-1; D gene uncertain. The CDR3 loop spans 15 amino acids. Germline V gene lookup returns CDR1 SGHRS and CDR2 YFSETQ. DNA for the CDR3: TGCGCCAGCAGCTCCGACCCAGCACCGAACACTGGAGCTTTCTTT. Translation gives CASSSDPAPNTGAFF.

This clonotype was detected only a few times. This sequence joins TRBV30 and TRBJ2-5; D not resolved. CDR1 is GTSNPN, CDR2 SVGIG, per germline (reference sequence). V was pared by 5 bases and J by 7 bases, with 14 bases between. The CDR3 is 12 residues long. CDR3 DNA sequence: TGTGCCTGGGATGGTGGGTCTGTGACCCAGTACTTC. Protein product: CAWDGGSVTQYF.

This rearrangement joins TRBV7-9 to TRBJ2-2; D is unresolved. V lost 3 bases and J lost 6, with 8 bases in between. CDR1 and CDR2 from the germline V gene are SEHNR and FQNEAQ (reference sequence). The CDR3 runs to 13 residues. CDR3 residues: CASSFEIAGELFF. CDR3 sequence (DNA): TGTGCCAGCAGCTTCGAGATAGCCGGGGAGCTGTTTTTT.

This rearrangement joins TRBV27 to TRBJ2-7; D ambiguous. Trimming removed 7 bases at V and 3 bases at J, with 19 bases between. Germline V gives CDR1 MNHEY, CDR2 SMNVEV (reference sequence). The CDR3 loop spans 15 amino acids. The DNA of the CDR3 is TGTGCCAGCACCAAACTCCAAGGGTTAGGCTACGAGCAGTACTTC. This codes for CASTKLQGLGYEQYF.

This clonotype was seen at least ten times. The chain employs TRBV3-1 and TRBJ2-7, with unresolved D. Trimming removed 0 bases at V and 1 base at J, with 10 bases between. Germline CDR1 LGHDT, CDR2 YNNKEL (reference sequence). The CDR3 is 15 amino acids. The CDR3 protein is CASSQEPILSYEQYF. CDR3 bases: TGTGCCAGCAGCCAAGAACCGATACTATCCTACGAGCAGTACTTC.

Points on this clonotype: One junction end disagrees with the germline gene, perhaps due to a read error. The rearrangement uses TRBV2 and TRBJ1-2; 8 bases agree with TRBD1. CDR1 and CDR2 (germline): SNHLY, FYNNEI. This CDR3 has 13 amino acids. The CDR3 nucleotides read TGTGCCATCAGTGAGTCAGGGGGCGGGGGCTACACCTTC. Translated: CAISESGGGGYTF.

The J gene is TRBJ1-5, the V gene TRBV15; D remains ambiguous. The CDR3 runs to 13 residues. CDR1 is LNHNV, CDR2 YYDKDF, per germline (reference sequence). The ends were cut back, 5 bases at V and 6 bases at J, with 11 bases in the middle. This CDR3 reads CATSVGRVQPQHF. The CDR3 DNA reads TGTGCCACCAGCGTGGGAAGGGTTCAGCCCCAGCATTTT.

This clonotype occurred once. Here the CDR3 omits its conserved ending phenylalanine or tryptophan, so a read error is the likely source. The DNA is omitted, as the CDR3 cannot be located on it reliably, and the CDR3 follows TCRdb's listing. V gene TRBV7-9 combines with J gene TRBJ2-5; the table's D gene call, TRBD1, was not cross checked with the DNA. The CDR3 is 10 residues long, ends included. Germline CDR1 is SEHNR and CDR2 is FQNEAQ (reference sequence). CDR3 sequence: CASSLAARAV.